This T cell receptor (beta chain) was found in a study of blood T cells in healthy people across ages. Points on this clonotype: Antigen specificity is unknown.

Points from the study as a whole: The percentage of naive T cells correlated strongly with TCR beta diversity. No conclusive comparison of naive versus antigen-experienced cells was possible with unsorted PBMCs.

This CDR3 is 14 amino acids long. The V gene's germline CDR1 is SQVTM and CDR2 ANQGSEA. Drawing of peripheral blood yielded roughly 9.8 milliliters from each donor. For the second PCR, which ran for roughly 6 to 12 cycles, a sample-barcoded 5' primer and a J-beta primer mix were used. The template-switch adaptor, which had 12 random nucleotides, put a tag on each cDNA molecule. TCRdb reprocessed the 5' RACE reads with MiXCR, giving one entry per CDR3 protein. Altogether 580,000 or so distinct CDR3 sequences are present, less than 60% being singletons, with the ten largest covering roughly 25%. The origin of this receptor is a man aged 80 or over in good health. The chain combines TRBV29-1 with TRBJ2-2; D is uncertain. Sequencing was carried out using blood. For the CDR3, the DNA is TGCATCGTAGTAGACCCTGAAAACACCGGGGAGCTGTTTTTT. It translates to CIVVDPENTGELFF.